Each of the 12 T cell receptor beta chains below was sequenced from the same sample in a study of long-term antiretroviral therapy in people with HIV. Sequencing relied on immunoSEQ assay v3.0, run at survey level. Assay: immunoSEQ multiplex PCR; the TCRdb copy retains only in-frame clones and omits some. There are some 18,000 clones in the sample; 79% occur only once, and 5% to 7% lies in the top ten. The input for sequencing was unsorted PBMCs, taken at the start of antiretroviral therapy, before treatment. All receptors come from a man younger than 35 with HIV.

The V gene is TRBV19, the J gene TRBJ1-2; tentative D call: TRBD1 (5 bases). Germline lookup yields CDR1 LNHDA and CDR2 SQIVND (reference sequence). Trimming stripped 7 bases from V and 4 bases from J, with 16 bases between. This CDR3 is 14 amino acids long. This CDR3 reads CASKARQNSYGYTF. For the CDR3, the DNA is TGTGCCAGTAAAGCACGACAGAATAGCTATGGCTACACCTTC.

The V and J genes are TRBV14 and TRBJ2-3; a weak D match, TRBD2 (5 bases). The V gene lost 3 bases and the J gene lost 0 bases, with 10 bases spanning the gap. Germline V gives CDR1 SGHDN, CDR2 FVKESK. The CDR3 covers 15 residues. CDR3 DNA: TGTGCCAGCAGCCATAGAGGGTTTAGCACAGATACGCAGTATTTT. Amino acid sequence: CASSHRGFSTDTQYF.

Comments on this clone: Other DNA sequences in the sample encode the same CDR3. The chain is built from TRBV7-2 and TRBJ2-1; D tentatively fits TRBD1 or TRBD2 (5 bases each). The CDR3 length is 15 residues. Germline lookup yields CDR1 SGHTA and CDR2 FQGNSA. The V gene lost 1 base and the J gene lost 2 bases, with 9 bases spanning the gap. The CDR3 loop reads CASSLVLGPYNEQFF. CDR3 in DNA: TGTGCCAGCAGCTTAGTGTTGGGACCCTACAATGAGCAGTTCTTC.

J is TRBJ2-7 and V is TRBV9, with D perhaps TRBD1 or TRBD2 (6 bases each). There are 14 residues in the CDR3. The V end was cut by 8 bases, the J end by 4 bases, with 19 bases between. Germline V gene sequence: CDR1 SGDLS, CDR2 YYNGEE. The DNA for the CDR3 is TGTGCCAGTAACCGGGACGGGGGCGGGTACGAGCAGTACTTC. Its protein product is CASNRDGGGYEQYF.

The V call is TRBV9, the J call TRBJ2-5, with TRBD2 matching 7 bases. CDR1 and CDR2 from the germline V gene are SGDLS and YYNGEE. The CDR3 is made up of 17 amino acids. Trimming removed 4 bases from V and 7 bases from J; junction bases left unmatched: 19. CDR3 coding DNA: TGTGCCAGCAGCCCCGGGTCCCAGCGGGGCCCTGTTATGACCCAGTACTTC. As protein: CASSPGSQRGPVMTQYF.

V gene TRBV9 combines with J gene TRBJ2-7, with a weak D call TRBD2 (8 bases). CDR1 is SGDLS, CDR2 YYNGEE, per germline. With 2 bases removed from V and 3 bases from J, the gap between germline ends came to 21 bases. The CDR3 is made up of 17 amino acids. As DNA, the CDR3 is TGTGCCAGCAGCGTCGGGGGGGGAATAGGGGGCGGCTACGAGCAGTACTTC. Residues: CASSVGGGIGGGYEQYF.

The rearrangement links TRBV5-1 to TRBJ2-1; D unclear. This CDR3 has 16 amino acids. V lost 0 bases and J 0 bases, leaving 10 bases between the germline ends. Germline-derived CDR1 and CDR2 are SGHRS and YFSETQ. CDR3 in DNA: TGCGCCAGCAGCTTGGATGGAGCGAACTCCTACAATGAGCAGTTCTTC. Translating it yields CASSLDGANSYNEQFF.

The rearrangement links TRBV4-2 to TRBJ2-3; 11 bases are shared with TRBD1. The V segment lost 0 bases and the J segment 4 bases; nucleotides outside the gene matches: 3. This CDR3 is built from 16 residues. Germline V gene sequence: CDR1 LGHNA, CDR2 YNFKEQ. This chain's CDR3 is CASSQDGGQGADTQYF. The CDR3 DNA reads TGTGCCAGCAGCCAAGATGGGGGACAGGGGGCAGATACGCAGTATTTT.

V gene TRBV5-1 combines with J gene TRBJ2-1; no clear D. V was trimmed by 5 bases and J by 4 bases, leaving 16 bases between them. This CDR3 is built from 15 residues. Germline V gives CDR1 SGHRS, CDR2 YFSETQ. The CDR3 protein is CASRVDAARYNEQFF. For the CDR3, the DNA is TGCGCCAGCAGAGTCGATGCAGCGAGATACAATGAGCAGTTCTTC.

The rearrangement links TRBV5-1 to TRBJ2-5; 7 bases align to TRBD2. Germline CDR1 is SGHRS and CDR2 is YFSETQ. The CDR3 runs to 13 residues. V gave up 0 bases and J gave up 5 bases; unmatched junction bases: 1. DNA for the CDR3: TGCGCCAGCAGCTTGGCCGGGGGGGAGACCCAGTACTTC. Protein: CASSLAGGETQYF.

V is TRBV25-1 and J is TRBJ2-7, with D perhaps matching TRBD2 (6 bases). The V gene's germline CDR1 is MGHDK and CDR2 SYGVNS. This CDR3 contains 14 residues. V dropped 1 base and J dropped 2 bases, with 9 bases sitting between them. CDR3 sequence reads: CASSESGEAYEQYF. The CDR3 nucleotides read TGTGCCAGCAGTGAATCCGGGGAGGCCTACGAGCAGTACTTC.

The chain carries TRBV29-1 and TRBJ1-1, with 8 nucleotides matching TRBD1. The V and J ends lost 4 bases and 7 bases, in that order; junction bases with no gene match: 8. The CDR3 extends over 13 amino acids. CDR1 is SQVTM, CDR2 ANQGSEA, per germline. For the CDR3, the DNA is TGCAGCGTTGGAGGGACAGGAGGATTTGAAGCTTTCTTT. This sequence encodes CSVGGTGGFEAFF.